Given below is one TCR beta chain in context. CDR1 and CDR2 from the germline V gene are MGHDK and SYGVNS. There are 14 residues in the CDR3. With 0 bases removed from V and 4 bases from J, the gap between germline ends came to 9 bases. The data derive from a study of CD8+ T cells in alopecia areata. Isolated RNA was reverse transcribed into cDNA used as the sequencing template. Sequencing was performed with immunoSEQ multiplex PCR; in TCRdb, only in-frame clones are kept and a portion is missing. The sample includes around 200,000 clones, over 60% of them seen just once. Treatment indicated: oral pan-JAK inhibitor, 5-10 mg twice daily.

The chain uses TRBV25-1 and TRBJ1-2, with D perhaps matching TRBD1 (6 bases). This receptor was taken from a human donor with alopecia areata. Sample: CD4+ T cells sorted from blood, taken at week 4, from a patient treated with tofacitinib. CDR3 region: CASSEYRDTYGYTF. CDR3 DNA: TGTGCCAGCAGTGAATATCGGGACACCTATGGCTACACCTTC.